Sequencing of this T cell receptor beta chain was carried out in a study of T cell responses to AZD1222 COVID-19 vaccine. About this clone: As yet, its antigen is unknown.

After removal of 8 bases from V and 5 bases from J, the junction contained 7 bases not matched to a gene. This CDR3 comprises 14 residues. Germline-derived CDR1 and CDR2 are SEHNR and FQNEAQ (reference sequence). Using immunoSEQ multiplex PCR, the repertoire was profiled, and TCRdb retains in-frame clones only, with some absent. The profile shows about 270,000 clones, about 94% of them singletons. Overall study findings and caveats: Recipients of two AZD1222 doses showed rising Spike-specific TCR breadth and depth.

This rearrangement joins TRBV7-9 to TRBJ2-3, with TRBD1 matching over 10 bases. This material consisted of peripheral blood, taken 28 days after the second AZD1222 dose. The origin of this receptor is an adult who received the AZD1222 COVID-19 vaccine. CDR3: CASPWTGGRDTQYF. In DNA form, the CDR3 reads TGTGCCAGCCCCTGGACAGGGGGAAGAGATACGCAGTATTTT.